This TCR beta chain appears in the sequencing data of a study of T-cell memory formation after mild COVID-19. About this clonotype itself: Its antigen is not known.

Findings and limits, study-wide: What remained unconfirmed was the SARS-CoV-2 specificity of second-wave clones peaking on day 37.

The CDR3 consists of 13 residues. The junction had 6 bases not matched to a gene; V was cut back by 6 bases and J by 6 bases. UMIs and sample barcodes were carried by the TCR alpha and TCR beta cDNA libraries that 5'RACE produced using constant-segment primers. TCRdb recomputed calls from the 5' RACE reads with MiXCR, one row per CDR3 protein. Of around 470,000 distinct CDR3 sequences listed, approximately 20% were seen once; the top ten hold approximately 8.4%. The specimen was PBMCs or a T cell subset sorted from them (not recorded which). The sequence derives from an adult woman who had mild COVID-19 (a few samples of this study predate the infection). Cell type and time point are not known. V and J are TRBV12-3 or TRBV12-4 and TRBJ2-7; 9 bases are shared with TRBD1. CDR3 in DNA: TGTGCCAGCAGCGACAGGGGGTTTTTCGAGCAGTACTTC. Its translation is CASSDRGFFEQYF.